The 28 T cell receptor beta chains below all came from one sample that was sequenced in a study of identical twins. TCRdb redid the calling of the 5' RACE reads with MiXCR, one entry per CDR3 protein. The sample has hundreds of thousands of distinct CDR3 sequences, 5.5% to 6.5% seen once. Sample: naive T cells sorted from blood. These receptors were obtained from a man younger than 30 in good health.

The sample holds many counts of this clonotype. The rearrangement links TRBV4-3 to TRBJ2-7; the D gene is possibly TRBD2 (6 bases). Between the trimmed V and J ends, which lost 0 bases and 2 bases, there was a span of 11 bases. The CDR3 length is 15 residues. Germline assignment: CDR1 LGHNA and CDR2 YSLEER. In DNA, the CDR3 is TGCGCCAGCAGCCAAGATGGGGGGTCTACCTACGAGCAGTACTTC. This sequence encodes CASSQDGGSTYEQYF.

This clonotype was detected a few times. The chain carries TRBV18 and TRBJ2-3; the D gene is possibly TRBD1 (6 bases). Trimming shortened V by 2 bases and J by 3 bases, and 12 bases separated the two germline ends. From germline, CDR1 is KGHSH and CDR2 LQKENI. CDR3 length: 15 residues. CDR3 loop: CASSPGTQATDTQYF. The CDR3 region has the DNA TGTGCCAGCTCACCAGGGACACAGGCTACAGATACGCAGTATTTT.

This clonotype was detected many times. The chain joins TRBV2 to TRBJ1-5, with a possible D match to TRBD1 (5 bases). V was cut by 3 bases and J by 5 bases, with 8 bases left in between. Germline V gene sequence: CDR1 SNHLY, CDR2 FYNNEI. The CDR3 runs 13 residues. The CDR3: CASSEGGDQPQHF. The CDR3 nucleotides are TGTGCCAGCAGTGAGGGAGGGGATCAGCCCCAGCATTTT.

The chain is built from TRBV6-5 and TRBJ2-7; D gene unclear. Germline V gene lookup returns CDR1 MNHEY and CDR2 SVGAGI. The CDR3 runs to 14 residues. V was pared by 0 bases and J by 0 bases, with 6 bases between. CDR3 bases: TGTGCCAGCAGTTACTCCCCTCGCTCCTACGAGCAGTACTTC. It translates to CASSYSPRSYEQYF.

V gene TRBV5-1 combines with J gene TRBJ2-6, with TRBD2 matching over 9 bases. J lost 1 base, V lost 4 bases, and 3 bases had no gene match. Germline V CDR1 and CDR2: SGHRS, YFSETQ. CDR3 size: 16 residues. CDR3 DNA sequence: TGCGCCAGCAGCCGCGGGGGGGTTTCTGGGGCCAACGTCCTGACTTTC. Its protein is CASSRGGVSGANVLTF.

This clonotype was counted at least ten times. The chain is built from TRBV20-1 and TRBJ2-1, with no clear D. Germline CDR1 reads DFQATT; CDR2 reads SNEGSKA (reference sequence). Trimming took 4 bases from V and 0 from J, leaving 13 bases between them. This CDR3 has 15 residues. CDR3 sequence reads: CSANNRVSSYNEQFF. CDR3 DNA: TGCAGTGCTAATAACCGGGTTAGCTCCTACAATGAGCAGTTCTTC.

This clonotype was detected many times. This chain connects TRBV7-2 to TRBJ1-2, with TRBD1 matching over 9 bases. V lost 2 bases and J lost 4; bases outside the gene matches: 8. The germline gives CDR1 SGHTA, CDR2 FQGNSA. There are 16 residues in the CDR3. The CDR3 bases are TGTGCCAGCAGCTTAAAAAGGACAGGGGCGTCCTATGGCTACACCTTC. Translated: CASSLKRTGASYGYTF.

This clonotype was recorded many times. CDR3 protein: CSVGPTYTGELFF. The CDR3, as DNA: TGCAGCGTTGGACCGACCTACACCGGGGAGCTGTTTTTT. The V call is TRBV29-1, the J call TRBJ2-2; D gene unclear. Trimming took 4 bases from V and 3 from J, leaving 9 bases between them. CDR3 length: 13 amino acids. CDR1 and CDR2 from the germline V gene are SQVTM and ANQGSEA.

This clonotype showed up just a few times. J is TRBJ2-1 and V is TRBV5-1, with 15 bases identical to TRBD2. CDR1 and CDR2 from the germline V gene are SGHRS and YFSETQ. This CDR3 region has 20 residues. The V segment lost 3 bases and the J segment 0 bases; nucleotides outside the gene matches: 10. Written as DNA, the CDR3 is TGCGCCAGCAGCTCAATCGGACTAGCGGGGGGGCCCCACTCCTACAATGAGCAGTTCTTC. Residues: CASSSIGLAGGPHSYNEQFF.

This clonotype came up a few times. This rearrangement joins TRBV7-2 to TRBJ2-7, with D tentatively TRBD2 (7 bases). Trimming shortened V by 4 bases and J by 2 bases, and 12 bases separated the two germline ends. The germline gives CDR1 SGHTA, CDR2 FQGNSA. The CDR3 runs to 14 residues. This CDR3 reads CASSSSGGAYEQYF. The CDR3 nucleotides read TGTGCCAGCAGCTCCTCGGGGGGCGCCTACGAGCAGTACTTC.

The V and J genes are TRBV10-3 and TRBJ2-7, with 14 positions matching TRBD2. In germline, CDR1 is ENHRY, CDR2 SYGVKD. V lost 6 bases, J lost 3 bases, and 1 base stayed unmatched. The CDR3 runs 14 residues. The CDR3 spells CAISGTSGSYEQYV. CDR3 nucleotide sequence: TGTGCCATCAGCGGGACTAGCGGGAGCTACGAGCAGTACGTC.

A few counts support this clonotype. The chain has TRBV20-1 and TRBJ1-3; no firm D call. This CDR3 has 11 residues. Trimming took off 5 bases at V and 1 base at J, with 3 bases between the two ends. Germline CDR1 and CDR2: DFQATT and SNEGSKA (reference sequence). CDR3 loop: CSALSGNTIYF. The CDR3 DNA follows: TGCAGTGCTTTGTCTGGAAACACCATATATTTT.

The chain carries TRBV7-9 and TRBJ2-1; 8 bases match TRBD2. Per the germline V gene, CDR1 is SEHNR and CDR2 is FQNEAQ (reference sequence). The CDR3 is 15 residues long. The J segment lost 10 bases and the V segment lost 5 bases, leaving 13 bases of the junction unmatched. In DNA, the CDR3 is TGTGCCAGCAGCCCAGGGACTAGAGCTGGGGGCGAGCAGTTCTTC. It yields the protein CASSPGTRAGGEQFF.

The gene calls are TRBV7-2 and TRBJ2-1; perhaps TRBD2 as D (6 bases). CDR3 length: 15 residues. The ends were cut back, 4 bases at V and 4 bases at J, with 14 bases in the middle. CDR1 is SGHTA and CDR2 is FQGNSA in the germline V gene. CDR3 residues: CASSSFVAAYNEQFF. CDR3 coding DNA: TGTGCCAGCAGCTCTTTTGTAGCGGCATACAATGAGCAGTTCTTC.

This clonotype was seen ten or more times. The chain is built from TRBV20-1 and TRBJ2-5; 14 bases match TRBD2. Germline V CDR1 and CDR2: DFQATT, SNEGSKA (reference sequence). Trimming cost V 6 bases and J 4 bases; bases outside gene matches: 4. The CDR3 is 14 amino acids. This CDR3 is CSALGLAGAETQYF. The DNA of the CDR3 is TGCAGTGCCCTGGGACTAGCGGGAGCAGAGACCCAGTACTTC.

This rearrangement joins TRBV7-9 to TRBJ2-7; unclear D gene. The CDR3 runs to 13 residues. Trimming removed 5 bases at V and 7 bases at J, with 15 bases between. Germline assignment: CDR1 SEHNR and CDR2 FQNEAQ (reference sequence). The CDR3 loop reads CASSPNSSPEQYF. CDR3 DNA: TGTGCCAGCAGCCCCAACTCTAGTCCTGAGCAGTACTTC.

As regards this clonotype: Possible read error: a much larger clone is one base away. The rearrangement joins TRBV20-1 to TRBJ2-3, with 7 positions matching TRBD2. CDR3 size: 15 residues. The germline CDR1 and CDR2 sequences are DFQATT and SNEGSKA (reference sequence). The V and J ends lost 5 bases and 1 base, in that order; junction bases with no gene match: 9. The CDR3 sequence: CSAPRAGDGTDTQYF. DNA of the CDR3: TGCAGTGCTCCTCGGGCGGGAGATGGCACAGATACGCAGTATTTT.

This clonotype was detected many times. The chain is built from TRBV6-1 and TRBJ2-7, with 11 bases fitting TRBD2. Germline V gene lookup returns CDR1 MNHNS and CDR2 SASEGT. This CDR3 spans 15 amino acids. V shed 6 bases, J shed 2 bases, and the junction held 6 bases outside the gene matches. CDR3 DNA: TGTGCCAGCAGAACCGGGACTAGCGGCACCTACGAGCAGTACTTC. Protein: CASRTGTSGTYEQYF.

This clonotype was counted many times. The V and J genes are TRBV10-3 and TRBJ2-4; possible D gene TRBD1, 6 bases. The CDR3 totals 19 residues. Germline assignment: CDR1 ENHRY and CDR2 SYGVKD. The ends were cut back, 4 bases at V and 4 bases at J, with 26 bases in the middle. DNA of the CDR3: TGTGCCATCAGTGTTGGCCTTGGCAAGGGGGATGACCCTAAAAACATTCAGTACTTC. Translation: CAISVGLGKGDDPKNIQYF.

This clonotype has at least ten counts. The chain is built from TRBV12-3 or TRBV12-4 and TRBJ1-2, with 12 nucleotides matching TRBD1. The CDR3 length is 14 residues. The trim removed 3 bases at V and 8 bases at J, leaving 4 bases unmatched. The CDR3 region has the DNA TGTGCCAGCAGTTTCTGGGACAGGGGGCCCGGCTACACCTTC. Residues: CASSFWDRGPGYTF.

As DNA, the CDR3 is TGTGCCAGCAGCCAAGTTCCGGGACGCTCACTCCACTTT. Encoded protein: CASSQVPGRSLHF. This chain links TRBV14 with TRBJ1-6, with a possible D match to TRBD1 (5 bases). The germline V and J ends were trimmed by 1 base and 16 bases, with 14 bases remaining between them. This CDR3 has 13 amino acids. Germline V gives CDR1 SGHDN, CDR2 FVKESK.

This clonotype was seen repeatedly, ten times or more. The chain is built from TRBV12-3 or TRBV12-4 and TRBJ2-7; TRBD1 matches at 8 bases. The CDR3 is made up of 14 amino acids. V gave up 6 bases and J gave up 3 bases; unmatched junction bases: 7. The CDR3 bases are TGTGCCAGCAGCAGGGGACAGGTCAACTACGAGCAGTACTTC. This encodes CASSRGQVNYEQYF.

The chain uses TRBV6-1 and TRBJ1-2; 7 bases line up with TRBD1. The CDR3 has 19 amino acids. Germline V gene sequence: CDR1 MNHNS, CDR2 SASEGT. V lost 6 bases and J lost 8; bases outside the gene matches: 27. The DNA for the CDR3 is TGTGCCAGCAGGGGACTTAGGACAGGTGGCCTACATATAGGAGGAGGCTACACCTTC. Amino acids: CASRGLRTGGLHIGGGYTF.

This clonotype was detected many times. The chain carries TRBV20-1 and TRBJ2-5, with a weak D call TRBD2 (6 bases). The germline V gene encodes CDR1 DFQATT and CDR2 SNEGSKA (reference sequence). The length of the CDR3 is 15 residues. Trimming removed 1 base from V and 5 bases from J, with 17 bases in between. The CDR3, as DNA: TGCAGTGCTAGAGTTTATCGGGACTTCGGCGAGACCCAGTACTTC. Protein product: CSARVYRDFGETQYF.

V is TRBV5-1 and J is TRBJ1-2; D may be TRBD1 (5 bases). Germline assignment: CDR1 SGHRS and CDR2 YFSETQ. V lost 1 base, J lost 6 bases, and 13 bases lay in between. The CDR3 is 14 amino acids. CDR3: CASSLKGTFDGYTF. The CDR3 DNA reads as TGCGCCAGCAGCTTGAAAGGGACCTTCGATGGCTACACCTTC.

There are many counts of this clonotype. The CDR3 sequence is CSVLGGQSEQYF. The CDR3 DNA follows: TGCAGCGTTTTAGGGGGTCAATCCGAGCAGTACTTC. The chain employs TRBV29-1 and TRBJ2-7, with D possibly being TRBD1 (6 bases). The CDR3 totals 12 residues. CDR1 is SQVTM, CDR2 ANQGSEA, per germline. Trimming removed 5 bases from V and 6 bases from J, with 14 bases in between.

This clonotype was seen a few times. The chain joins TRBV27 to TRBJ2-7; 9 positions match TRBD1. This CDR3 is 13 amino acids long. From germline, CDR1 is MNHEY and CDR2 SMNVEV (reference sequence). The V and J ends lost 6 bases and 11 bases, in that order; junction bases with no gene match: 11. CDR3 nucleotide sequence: TGTGCCAGCAGCCAAAATGACAGGGGGGTGGAGTACTTC. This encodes CASSQNDRGVEYF.

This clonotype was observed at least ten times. DNA of the CDR3: TGTGCCACACAGGACCCTAACTATGGCTACACCTTC. Translating it yields CATQDPNYGYTF. The V call is TRBV27, the J call TRBJ1-2, with D tentatively TRBD1 (5 bases). This CDR3 is 12 amino acids long. Germline V gene data show CDR1 as MNHEY and CDR2 as SMNVEV (reference sequence). V was pared by 10 bases and J by 0 bases, with 9 bases between.